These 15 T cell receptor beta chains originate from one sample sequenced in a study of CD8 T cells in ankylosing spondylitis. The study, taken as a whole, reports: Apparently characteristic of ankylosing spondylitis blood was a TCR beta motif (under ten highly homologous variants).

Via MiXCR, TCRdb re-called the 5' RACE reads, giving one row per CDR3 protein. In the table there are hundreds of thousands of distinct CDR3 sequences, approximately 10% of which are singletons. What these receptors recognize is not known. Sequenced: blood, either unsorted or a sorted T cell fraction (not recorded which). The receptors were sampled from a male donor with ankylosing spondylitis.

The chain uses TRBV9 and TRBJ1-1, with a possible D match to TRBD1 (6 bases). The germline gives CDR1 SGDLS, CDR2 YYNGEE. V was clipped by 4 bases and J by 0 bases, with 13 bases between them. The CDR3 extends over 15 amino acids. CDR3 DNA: TGTGCCAGCAGCCCGAGGGGGACCTTGAACACTGAAGCTTTCTTT. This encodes CASSPRGTLNTEAFF.

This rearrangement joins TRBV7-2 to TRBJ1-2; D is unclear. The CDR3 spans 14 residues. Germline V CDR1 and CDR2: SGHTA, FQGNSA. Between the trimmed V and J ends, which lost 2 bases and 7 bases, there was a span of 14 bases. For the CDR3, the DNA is TGTGCCAGCAGCTTACATGACGGTCTTAGTGGCTACACCTTC. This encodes CASSLHDGLSGYTF.

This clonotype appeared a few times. The CDR3 reads CAISSVGNEQFF. In DNA, the CDR3 is TGTGCCATCAGCTCAGTGGGTAATGAGCAGTTCTTC. The V call is TRBV10-3, the J call TRBJ2-1; D is unclear. The CDR3 is 12 amino acids. V lost 6 bases to trimming and J lost 7 bases, with 10 bases between them. The V gene's germline CDR1 is ENHRY and CDR2 SYGVKD.

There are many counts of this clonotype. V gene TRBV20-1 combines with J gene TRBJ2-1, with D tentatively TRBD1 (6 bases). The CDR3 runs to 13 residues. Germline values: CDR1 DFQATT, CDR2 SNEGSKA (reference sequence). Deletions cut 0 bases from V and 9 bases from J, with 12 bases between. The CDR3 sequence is CSARDRLGGEQFF. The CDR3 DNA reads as TGCAGTGCTAGAGATCGATTAGGGGGTGAGCAGTTCTTC.

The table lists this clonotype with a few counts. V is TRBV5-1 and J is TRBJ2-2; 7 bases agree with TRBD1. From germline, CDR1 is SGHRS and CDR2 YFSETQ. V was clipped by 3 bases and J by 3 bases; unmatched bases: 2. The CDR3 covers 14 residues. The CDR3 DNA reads TGCGCCAGCAGCTCCGGGACAGACACCGGGGAGCTGTTTTTT. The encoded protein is CASSSGTDTGELFF.

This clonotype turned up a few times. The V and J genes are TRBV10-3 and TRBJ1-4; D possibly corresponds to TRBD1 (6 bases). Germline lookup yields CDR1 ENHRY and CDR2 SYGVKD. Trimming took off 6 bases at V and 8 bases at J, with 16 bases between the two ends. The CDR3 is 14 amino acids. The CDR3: CAISNTGGEEKLFF. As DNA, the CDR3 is TGTGCCATCAGCAACACCGGGGGCGAAGAAAAACTGTTTTTT.

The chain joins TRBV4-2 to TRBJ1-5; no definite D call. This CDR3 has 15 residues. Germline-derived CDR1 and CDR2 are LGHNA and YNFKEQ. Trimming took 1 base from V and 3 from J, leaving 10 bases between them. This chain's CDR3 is CASSQGGRDNQPQHF. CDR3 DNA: TGTGCCAGCAGCCAAGGCGGGCGGGACAATCAGCCCCAGCATTTT.

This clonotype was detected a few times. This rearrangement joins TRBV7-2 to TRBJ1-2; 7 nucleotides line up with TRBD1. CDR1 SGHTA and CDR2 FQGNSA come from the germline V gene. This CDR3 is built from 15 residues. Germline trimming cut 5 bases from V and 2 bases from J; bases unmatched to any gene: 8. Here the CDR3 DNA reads TGTGCCAGCAGCGAGGGGACAGTACGGAACTATGGCTACACCTTC. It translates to CASSEGTVRNYGYTF. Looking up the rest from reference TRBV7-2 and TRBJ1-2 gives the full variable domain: GAGVSQSPSNKVTEKGKDVELRCDPISGHTALYWYRQSLGQGLEFLIYFQGNSAPDKSGLPSDRFSAERTGGSVSTLTIQRTQQEDSAVYLCASSEGTVRNYGYTFGSGTRLTVV.

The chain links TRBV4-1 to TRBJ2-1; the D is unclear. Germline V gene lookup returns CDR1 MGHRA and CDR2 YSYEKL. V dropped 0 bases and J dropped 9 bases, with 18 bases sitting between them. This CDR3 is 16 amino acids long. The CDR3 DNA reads TGCGCCAGCAGCCAAGATCCCCTCCGGCGGTGGGGTGAGCAGTTCTTC. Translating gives CASSQDPLRRWGEQFF.

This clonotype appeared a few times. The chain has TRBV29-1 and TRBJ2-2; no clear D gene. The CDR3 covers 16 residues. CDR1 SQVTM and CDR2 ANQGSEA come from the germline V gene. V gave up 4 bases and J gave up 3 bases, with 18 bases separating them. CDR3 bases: TGCAGCGTTGGTTTAGATACTTATACTGACACCGGGGAGCTGTTTTTT. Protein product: CSVGLDTYTDTGELFF.

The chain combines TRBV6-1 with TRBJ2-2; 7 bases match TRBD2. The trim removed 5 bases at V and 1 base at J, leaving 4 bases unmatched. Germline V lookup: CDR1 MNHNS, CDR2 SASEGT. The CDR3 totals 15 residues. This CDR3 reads CASSRREGNTGELFF. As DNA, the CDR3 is TGTGCCAGCAGTCGCAGGGAGGGGAACACCGGGGAGCTGTTTTTT.

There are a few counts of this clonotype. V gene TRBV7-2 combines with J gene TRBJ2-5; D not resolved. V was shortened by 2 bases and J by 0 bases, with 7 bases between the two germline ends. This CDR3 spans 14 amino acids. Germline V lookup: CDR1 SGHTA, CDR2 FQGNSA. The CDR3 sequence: CASSLLGNQETQYF. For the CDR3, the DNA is TGTGCCAGCAGCTTATTGGGGAACCAAGAGACCCAGTACTTC.

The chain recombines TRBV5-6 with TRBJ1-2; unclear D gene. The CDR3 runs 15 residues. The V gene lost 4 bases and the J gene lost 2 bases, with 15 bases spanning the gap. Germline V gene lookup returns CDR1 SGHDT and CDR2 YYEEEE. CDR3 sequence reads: CASSTMSGPNYGYTF. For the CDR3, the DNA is TGTGCCAGCAGCACCATGAGTGGGCCGAACTATGGCTACACCTTC.

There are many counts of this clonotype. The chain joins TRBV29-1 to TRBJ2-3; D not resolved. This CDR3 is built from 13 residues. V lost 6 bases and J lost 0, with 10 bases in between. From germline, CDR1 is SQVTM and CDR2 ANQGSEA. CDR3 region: CSVGMGSTDTQYF. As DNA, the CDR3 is TGCAGCGTGGGAATGGGAAGCACAGATACGCAGTATTTT.

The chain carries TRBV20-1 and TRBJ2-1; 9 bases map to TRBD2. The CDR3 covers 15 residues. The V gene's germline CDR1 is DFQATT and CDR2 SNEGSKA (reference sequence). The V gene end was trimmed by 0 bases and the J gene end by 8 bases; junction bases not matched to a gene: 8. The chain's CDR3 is CSARDHWREGYEQFF. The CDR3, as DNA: TGCAGTGCTAGAGATCATTGGCGGGAGGGGTATGAGCAGTTCTTC.